These T cell receptor beta chains were read from a single sample in a study of shared clonotypes between healthy human individuals. Profiling relied on immunoSEQ multiplex PCR, and the TCRdb table lists in-frame clones only, not all of them. The sample lists about 590,000 clones, 95% to 96% occurring once. Sequenced material: naive CD8+ T cells sorted from blood. The receptors here all came from a young woman in good health. CDR3s include the opening cysteine and the closing phenylalanine or tryptophan. Each record gives: J gene, V gene, D gene, clone size, CDR3 protein, CDR3 DNA. D genes are given only for firm matches. Expanded clones are given a class, and other clones once, few, many or no size at all.

TRBJ2-7 | TRBV5-6 | - | once | CASSFAGSNYEQYF | TGTGCCAGCAGCTTTGCAGGGAGTAACTACGAGCAGTACTTC
TRBJ2-3 | TRBV27 | TRBD2 | - | CASTSGLRNTQYF | TGTGCCAGCACCTCGGGACTAAGGAATACGCAGTATTTT
TRBJ1-2 | TRBV4-2 | TRBD1 | - | CASQGGSPYGYTF | TGTGCCAGCCAGGGGGGGTCACCCTATGGCTACACCTTC
TRBJ2-1 | TRBV5-6 | TRBD2 | - | CASSLGGTNPGDEQFF | TGTGCCAGCAGCTTGGGAGGGACTAACCCCGGGGATGAGCAGTTCTTC
TRBJ2-2 | TRBV28 | - | - | CASSRLLRTVAGELFF | TGTGCCAGCAGCCGTCTTTTGAGGACGGTAGCCGGGGAGCTGTTTTTT
TRBJ2-7 | TRBV11-2 | - | once | CASSTRDAPLREQYF | TGTGCCAGCAGCACCCGGGACGCTCCCCTGCGCGAGCAGTACTTC
TRBJ2-1 | TRBV5-1 | TRBD2 | - | CASSFPGTSGSEQFF | TGCGCCAGCAGCTTTCCCGGGACTAGCGGGAGTGAGCAGTTCTTC
TRBJ2-1 | TRBV15 | - | - | CATSSAPGNEQFF | TGTGCCACCAGCAGTGCTCCAGGCAATGAGCAGTTCTTC
TRBJ1-3 | TRBV25-1 | - | - | CASSENTIYF | TGTGCCAGCAGTGAGAACACCATATATTTT
TRBJ2-5 | TRBV19 | - | - | CASSIGTQGIAETQYF | TGTGCCAGTAGTATAGGTACACAGGGAATTGCAGAGACCCAGTACTTC
TRBJ2-7 | TRBV28 | TRBD2 | - | CASSLDTSGYEQYF | TGTGCCAGCAGTTTAGATACTAGCGGCTACGAGCAGTACTTC
TRBJ1-3 | TRBV10-3 | - | once | CAISDAVISGNTIYF | TGTGCCATCAGTGACGCGGTGATCTCTGGAAACACCATATATTTT
TRBJ1-2 | TRBV27 | - | - | CASSLKKQGGHGYTF | TGTGCCAGCAGTTTAAAGAAGCAGGGTGGTCATGGCTACACCTTC
TRBJ2-1 | TRBV27 | - | - | CASSFGGGEQFF | TGTGCCAGCAGTTTCGGGGGCGGCGAGCAGTTCTTC
TRBJ1-2 | TRBV28 | TRBD1 | - | CASSPTGEIDYGYTF | TGTGCCAGCAGTCCCACAGGGGAGATCGACTATGGCTACACCTTC
TRBJ1-1 | TRBV10-2 | - | - | CASSEWQNTEAFF | TGCGCCAGCAGTGAGTGGCAGAACACTGAAGCTTTCTTT
TRBJ2-7 | TRBV7-3 | TRBD2 | - | CASSPGLAEHFEQYF | TGTGCCAGCAGCCCCGGACTAGCGGAACACTTCGAGCAGTACTTC
TRBJ2-3 | TRBV14 | - | - | CASSQGWVPSTDTQYF | TGTGCCAGCAGCCAGGGGTGGGTCCCGAGCACAGATACGCAGTATTTT
TRBJ2-1 | TRBV28 | - | - | CASSFLTDSSYYNEQFF | TGTGCCAGCAGTTTCCTTACCGACAGCTCCTACTACAATGAGCAGTTCTTC
TRBJ2-7 | TRBV2 | TRBD1 | - | CASRWTGYSYEQYF | TGTGCCAGCAGATGGACAGGATACTCCTACGAGCAGTACTTC
TRBJ2-7 | TRBV28 | - | - | CASSSQYEDRPYEQYF | TGTGCCAGCAGTTCCCAATATGAAGACAGACCCTACGAGCAGTACTTC
TRBJ2-5 | TRBV27 | - | once | CASSLGSLLRETQYF | TGTGCCAGCAGTTTAGGCAGTCTCTTACGGGAGACCCAGTACTTC
TRBJ1-1 | TRBV5-1 | - | - | CASSFWDGGMNTEAFF | TGCGCCAGCAGCTTCTGGGACGGCGGGATGAACACTGAAGCTTTCTTT
TRBJ1-1 | TRBV7-9 | TRBD1 | - | CASSLTPGGRNTEAFF | TGTGCCAGCAGCTTAACCCCAGGGGGGAGGAACACTGAAGCTTTCTTT
TRBJ2-7 | TRBV7-6 | TRBD2 | - | CASSLAGGGPSSYEQYF | TGTGCCAGCAGCTTAGCCGGGGGAGGGCCCTCTTCATACGAGCAGTACTTC
TRBJ2-7 | TRBV6-1 | - | - | CASSEQALNYEQYF | TGTGCCAGCAGTGAACAGGCATTGAACTACGAGCAGTACTTC
TRBJ2-3 | TRBV14 | - | - | CASSLVQSDTQYF | TGTGCCAGCAGCCTGGTGCAGTCAGATACGCAGTATTTT
TRBJ2-7 | TRBV30 | - | - | CAWNRGTEQYF | TGTGCCTGGAACCGCGGGACCGAGCAGTACTTC
TRBJ2-5 | TRBV10-3 | - | - | CAISEPGAQETQYF | TGTGCCATCAGTGAACCAGGGGCCCAAGAGACCCAGTACTTC
TRBJ2-7 | TRBV5-8 | - | once | CASSLSGAYEQYF | TGTGCCAGCAGCTTGTCGGGGGCCTACGAGCAGTACTTC
TRBJ2-7 | TRBV27 | - | - | CASSTSTTYEQYF | TGTGCCAGCAGCACGAGTACTACCTACGAGCAGTACTTC
TRBJ2-7 | TRBV6-6 | - | - | CASSTPLQARYEQYF | TGTGCCAGCAGTACCCCTCTACAGGCCCGCTACGAGCAGTACTTC
TRBJ2-2 | TRBV29-1 | - | - | CSVVSANTGELFF | TGCAGCGTTGTGTCGGCGAACACCGGGGAGCTGTTTTTT
TRBJ2-1 | TRBV9 | - | - | CASSVDFPGLSYNEQFF | TGTGCCAGCAGCGTAGATTTCCCGGGACTCTCCTACAATGAGCAGTTCTTC
TRBJ1-5 | TRBV5-6 | - | - | CASSYSSNQPQHF | TGTGCCAGCAGCTATAGCAGCAATCAGCCCCAGCATTTT
TRBJ2-7 | TRBV4-1 | - | - | CASSPEGSYEQYF | TGCGCCAGCAGCCCGGAGGGCTCCTACGAGCAGTACTTC
TRBJ1-2 | TRBV13 | - | - | CASSLGGAGYGYTF | TGTGCCAGCAGCTTAGGTGGGGCTGGCTATGGCTACACCTTC
TRBJ2-5 | TRBV6-7 | TRBD2 | - | CASSSSGRARETQYF | TGTGCCAGCAGCTCTAGCGGGAGGGCCCGGGAGACCCAGTACTTC
TRBJ2-3 | TRBV10-1 | - | - | CASSEGLAQYF | TGCGCCAGCAGTGAGGGATTGGCGCAGTATTTT
TRBJ2-1 | TRBV9 | - | - | CASSDGTPSGPEQFF | TGTGCCAGCAGCGACGGGACTCCGAGCGGACCTGAGCAGTTCTTC
TRBJ2-5 | TRBV11-2 | TRBD1 | - | CASSSPTGGYETQYF | TGTGCCAGCAGCTCACCGACAGGGGGCTATGAGACCCAGTACTTC
TRBJ1-2 | TRBV28 | - | - | CASSFSQGGYGYTF | TGTGCCAGCAGTTTTAGTCAGGGAGGCTATGGCTACACCTTC
TRBJ2-2 | TRBV28 | TRBD2 | once | CASSLFRRLAGPAGELFF | TGTGCCAGCAGTTTATTCCGCAGGCTAGCGGGGCCCGCCGGGGAGCTGTTTTTT